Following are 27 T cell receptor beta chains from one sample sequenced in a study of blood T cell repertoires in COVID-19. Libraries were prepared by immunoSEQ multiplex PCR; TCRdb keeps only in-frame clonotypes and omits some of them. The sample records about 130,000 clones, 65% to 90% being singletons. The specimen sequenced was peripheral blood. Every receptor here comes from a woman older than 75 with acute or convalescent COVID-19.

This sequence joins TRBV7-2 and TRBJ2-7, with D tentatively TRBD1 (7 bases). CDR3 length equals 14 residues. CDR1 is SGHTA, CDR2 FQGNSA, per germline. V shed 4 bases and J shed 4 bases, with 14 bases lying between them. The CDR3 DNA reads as TGTGCCAGCAGCTCACGGAGGGGGCAATACGAGCAGTACTTC. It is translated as CASSSRRGQYEQYF. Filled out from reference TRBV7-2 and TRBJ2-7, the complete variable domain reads GAGVSQSPSNKVTEKGKDVELRCDPISGHTALYWYRQSLGQGLEFLIYFQGNSAPDKSGLPSDRFSAERTGGSVSTLTIQRTQQEDSAVYLCASSSRRGQYEQYFGPGTRLTVT.

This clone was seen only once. CDR3 nucleotide sequence: TGTGCCAGCAGCCCTCAACAGGGTCTCTCTGGAAACACCATATATTTT. It is translated as CASSPQQGLSGNTIYF. The V gene is TRBV7-9, the J gene TRBJ1-3, with D possibly being TRBD1 (6 bases). The V end lost 5 bases, the J end lost 0 bases, and 14 bases lay between the germline ends. The CDR3 runs to 16 residues. The germline CDR1 and CDR2 sequences are SEHNR and FQNEAQ (reference sequence).

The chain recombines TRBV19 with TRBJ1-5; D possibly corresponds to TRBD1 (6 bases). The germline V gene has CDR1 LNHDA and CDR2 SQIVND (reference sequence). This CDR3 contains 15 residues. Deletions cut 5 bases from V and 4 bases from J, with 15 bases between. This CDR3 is CASSRTAGVNQPQHF. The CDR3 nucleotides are TGTGCCAGTAGTCGGACAGCCGGAGTTAATCAGCCCCAGCATTTT.

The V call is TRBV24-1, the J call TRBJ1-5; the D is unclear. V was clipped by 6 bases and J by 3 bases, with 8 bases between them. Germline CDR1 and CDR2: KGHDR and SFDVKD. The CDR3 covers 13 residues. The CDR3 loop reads CATSTGNNQPQHF. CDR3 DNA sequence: TGTGCCACCAGTACCGGGAACAATCAGCCCCAGCATTTT.

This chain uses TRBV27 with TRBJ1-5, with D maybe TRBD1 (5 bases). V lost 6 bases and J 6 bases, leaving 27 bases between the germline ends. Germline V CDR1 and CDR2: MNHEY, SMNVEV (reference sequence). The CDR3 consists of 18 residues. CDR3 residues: CASSPQGYPGQRSQPQHF. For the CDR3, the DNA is TGTGCCAGCAGCCCCCAGGGTTACCCCGGCCAGCGAAGTCAGCCCCAGCATTTT.

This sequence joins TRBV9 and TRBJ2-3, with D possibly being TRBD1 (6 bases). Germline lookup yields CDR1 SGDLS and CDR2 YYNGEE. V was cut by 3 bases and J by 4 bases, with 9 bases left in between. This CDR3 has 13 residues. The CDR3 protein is CASSGRQADTQYF. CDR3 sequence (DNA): TGTGCCAGCAGCGGAAGACAGGCAGATACGCAGTATTTT. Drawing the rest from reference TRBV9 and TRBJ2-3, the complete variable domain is DSGVTQTPKHLITATGQRVTLRCSPRSGDLSVYWYQQSLDQGLQFLIQYYNGEERAKGNILERFSAQQFPDLHSELNLSSLELGDSALYFCASSGRQADTQYFGPGTRLTVL.

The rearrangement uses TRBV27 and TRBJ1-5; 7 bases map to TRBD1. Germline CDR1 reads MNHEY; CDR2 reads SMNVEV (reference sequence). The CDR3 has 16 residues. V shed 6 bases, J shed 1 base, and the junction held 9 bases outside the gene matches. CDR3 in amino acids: CASSLTGAISNQPQHF. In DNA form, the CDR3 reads TGTGCCAGCAGCCTTACAGGGGCGATCAGCAATCAGCCCCAGCATTTT.

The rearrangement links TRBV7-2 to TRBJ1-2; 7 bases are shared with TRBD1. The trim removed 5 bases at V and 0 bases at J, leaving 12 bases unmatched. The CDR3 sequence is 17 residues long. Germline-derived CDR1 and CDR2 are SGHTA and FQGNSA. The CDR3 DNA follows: TGTGCCAGCAGCAAATCCGGGACAGCCCATTCTAACTATGGCTACACCTTC. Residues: CASSKSGTAHSNYGYTF. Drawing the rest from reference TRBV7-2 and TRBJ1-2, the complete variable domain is GAGVSQSPSNKVTEKGKDVELRCDPISGHTALYWYRQSLGQGLEFLIYFQGNSAPDKSGLPSDRFSAERTGGSVSTLTIQRTQQEDSAVYLCASSKSGTAHSNYGYTFGSGTRLTVV.

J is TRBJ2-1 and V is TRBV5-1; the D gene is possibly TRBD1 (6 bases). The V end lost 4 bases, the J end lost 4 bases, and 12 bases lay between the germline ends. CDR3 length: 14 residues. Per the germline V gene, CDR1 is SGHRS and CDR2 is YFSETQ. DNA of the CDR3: TGCGCCAGCAGCGCGGGCGGACAGTACAATGAGCAGTTCTTC. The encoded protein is CASSAGGQYNEQFF.

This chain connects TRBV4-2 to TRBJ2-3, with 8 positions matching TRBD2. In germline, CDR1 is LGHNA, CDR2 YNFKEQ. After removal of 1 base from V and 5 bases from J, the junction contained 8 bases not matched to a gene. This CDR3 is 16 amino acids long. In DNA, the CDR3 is TGTGCCAGCAGCCAAGCCGACGGGGGGGCAGGAGATACGCAGTATTTT. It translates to CASSQADGGAGDTQYF.

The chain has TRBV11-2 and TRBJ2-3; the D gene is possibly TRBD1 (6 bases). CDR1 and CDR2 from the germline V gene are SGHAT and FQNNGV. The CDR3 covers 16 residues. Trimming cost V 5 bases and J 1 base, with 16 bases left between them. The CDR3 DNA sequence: TGTGCCAGCAGCCGGTTGGGGGCTGGGGGCACAGATACGCAGTATTTT. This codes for CASSRLGAGGTDTQYF.

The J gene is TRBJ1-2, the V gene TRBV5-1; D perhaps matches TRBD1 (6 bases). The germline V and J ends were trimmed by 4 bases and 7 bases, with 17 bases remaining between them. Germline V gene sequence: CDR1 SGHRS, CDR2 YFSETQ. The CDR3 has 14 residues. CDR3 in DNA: TGCGCCAGCAGCGAAACCACAGGGTCAGCTGGCTACACCTTC. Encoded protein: CASSETTGSAGYTF.

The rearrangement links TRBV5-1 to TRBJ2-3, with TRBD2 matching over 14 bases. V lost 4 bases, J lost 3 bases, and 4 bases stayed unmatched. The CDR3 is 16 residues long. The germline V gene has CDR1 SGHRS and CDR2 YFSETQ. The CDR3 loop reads CASSRTSGGPTDTQYF. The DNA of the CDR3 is TGCGCCAGCAGCCGGACTAGCGGGGGGCCTACAGATACGCAGTATTTT.

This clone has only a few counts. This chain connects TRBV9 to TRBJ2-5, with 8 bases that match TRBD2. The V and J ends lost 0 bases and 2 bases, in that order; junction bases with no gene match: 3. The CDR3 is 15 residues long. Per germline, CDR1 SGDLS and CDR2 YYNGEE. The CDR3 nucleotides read TGTGCCAGCAGCGTAGCGGGGGGGCTACAAGAGACCCAGTACTTC. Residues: CASSVAGGLQETQYF.

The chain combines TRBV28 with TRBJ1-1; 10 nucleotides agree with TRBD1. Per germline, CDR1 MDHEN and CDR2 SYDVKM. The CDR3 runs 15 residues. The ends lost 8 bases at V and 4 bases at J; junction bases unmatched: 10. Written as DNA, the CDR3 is TGTGCCAGCCGGCAGACAGGGGGCCGGGGCACTGAAGCTTTCTTT. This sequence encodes CASRQTGGRGTEAFF.

CDR3 residues: CATTGTANYGYTF. DNA for the CDR3: TGTGCCACCACAGGAACAGCTAACTATGGCTACACCTTC. The chain is built from TRBV2 and TRBJ1-2, with D perhaps matching TRBD1 (5 bases). Trimming left V 10 bases short and J 0 bases short, with 12 bases between. The CDR3 is 13 amino acids. Germline CDR1 SNHLY, CDR2 FYNNEI.

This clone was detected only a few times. The CDR3: CASSDRGLVTGELFF. Written as DNA, the CDR3 is TGCGCCAGCTCAGACAGGGGGCTTGTCACCGGGGAGCTGTTTTTT. V and J are TRBV4-1 and TRBJ2-2; 10 nucleotides align to TRBD1. The V gene's germline CDR1 is MGHRA and CDR2 YSYEKL. The V and J ends lost 8 bases and 4 bases, in that order; junction bases with no gene match: 7. This CDR3 region has 15 residues.

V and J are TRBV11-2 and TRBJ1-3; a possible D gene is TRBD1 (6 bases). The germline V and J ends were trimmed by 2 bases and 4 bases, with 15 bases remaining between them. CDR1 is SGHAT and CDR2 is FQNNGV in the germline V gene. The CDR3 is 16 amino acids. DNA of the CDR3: TGTGCCAGCAGCTTACTCCCAGGGGCTGGAGGAAACACCATATATTTT. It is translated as CASSLLPGAGGNTIYF.

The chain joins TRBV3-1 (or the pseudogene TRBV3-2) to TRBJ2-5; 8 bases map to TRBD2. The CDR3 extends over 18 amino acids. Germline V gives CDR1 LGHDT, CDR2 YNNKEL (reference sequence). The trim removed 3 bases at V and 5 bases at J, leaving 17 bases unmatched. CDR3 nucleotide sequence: TGTGCCAGCAGCCAGGCCTGGCGGGGGGCCGGCGTTTGTGAGACCCAGTACTTC. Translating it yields CASSQAWRGAGVCETQYF.

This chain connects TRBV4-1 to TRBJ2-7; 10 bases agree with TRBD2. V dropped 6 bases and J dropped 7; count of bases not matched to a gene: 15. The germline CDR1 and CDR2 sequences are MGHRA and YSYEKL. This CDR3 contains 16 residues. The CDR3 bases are TGCGCCAGCAGACTTGAAGTGGCTAGCGGGGGTTCGGAGCAGTACTTC. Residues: CASRLEVASGGSEQYF.

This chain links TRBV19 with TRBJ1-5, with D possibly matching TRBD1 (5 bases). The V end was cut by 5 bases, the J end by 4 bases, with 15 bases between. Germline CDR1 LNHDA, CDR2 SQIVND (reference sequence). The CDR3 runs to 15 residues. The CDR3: CASSPDRHMNQPQHF. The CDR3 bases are TGTGCCAGTAGTCCTGACAGACATATGAATCAGCCCCAGCATTTT.

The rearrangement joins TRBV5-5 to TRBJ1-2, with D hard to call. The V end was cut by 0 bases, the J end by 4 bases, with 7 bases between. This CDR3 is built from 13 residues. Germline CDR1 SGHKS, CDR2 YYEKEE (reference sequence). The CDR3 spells CASSLGSIYGYTF. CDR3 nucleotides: TGTGCCAGCAGCTTGGGATCTATCTATGGCTACACCTTC.

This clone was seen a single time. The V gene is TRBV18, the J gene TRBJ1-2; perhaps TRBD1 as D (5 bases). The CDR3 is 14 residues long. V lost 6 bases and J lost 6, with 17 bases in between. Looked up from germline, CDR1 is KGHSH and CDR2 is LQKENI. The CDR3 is CASSSTVGGDGYTF. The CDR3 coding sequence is TGTGCCAGCTCTAGCACCGTAGGAGGGGATGGCTACACCTTC. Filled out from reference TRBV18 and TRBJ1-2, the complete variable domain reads NAGVMQNPRHLVRRRGQEARLRCSPMKGHSHVYWYRQLPEEGLKFMVYLQKENIIDESGMPKERFSAEFPKEGPSILRIQQVVRGDSAAYFCASSSTVGGDGYTFGSGTRLTVV.

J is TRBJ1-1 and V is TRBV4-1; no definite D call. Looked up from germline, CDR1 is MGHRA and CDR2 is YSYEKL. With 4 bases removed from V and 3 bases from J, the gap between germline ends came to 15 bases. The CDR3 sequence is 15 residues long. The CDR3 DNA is TGCGCCAGCAGCCGTACCGGGTCCTCAGACACTGAAGCTTTCTTT. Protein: CASSRTGSSDTEAFF.

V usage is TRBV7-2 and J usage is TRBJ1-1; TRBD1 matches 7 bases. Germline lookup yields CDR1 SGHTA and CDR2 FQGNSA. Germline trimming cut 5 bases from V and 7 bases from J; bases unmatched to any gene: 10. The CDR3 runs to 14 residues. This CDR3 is CASSPGQDVLEAFF. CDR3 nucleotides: TGTGCCAGCAGCCCTGGACAGGACGTTCTTGAAGCTTTCTTT.

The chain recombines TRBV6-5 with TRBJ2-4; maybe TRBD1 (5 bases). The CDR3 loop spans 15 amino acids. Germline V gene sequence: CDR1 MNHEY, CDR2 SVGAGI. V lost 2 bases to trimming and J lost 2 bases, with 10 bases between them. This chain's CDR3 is CASSYGANTKNIQYF. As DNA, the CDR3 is TGTGCCAGCAGTTACGGGGCAAATACCAAAAACATTCAGTACTTC.

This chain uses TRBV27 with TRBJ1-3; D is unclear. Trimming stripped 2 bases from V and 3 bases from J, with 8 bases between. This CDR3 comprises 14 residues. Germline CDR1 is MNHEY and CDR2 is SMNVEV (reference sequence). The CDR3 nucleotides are TGTGCCAGCAGTTTACGGGGTCGTGGAAACACCATATATTTT. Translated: CASSLRGRGNTIYF.